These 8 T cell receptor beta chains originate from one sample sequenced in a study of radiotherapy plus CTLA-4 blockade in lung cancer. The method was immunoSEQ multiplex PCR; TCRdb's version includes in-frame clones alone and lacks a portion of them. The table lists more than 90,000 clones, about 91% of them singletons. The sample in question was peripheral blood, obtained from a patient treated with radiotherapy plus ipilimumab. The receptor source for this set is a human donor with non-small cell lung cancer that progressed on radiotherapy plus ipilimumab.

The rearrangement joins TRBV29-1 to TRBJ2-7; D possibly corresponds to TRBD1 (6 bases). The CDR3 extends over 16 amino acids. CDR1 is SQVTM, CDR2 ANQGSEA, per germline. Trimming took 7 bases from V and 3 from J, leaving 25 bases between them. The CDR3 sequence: CSAAGETGRTHYEQYF. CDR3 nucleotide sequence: TGCAGCGCCGCAGGGGAAACAGGGCGCACCCACTACGAGCAGTACTTC.

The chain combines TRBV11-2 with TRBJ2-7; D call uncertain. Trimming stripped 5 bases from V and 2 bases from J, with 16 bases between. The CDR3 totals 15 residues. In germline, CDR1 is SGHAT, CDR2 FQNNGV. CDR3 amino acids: CASSLRRNSAYEQYF. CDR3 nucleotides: TGTGCCAGCAGCCTACGACGGAACTCTGCCTACGAGCAGTACTTC.

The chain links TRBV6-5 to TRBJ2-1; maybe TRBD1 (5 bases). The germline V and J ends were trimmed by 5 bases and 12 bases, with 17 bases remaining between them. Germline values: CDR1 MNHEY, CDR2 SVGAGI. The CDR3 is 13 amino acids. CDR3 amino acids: CASSENLGLAQFF. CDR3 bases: TGTGCCAGCAGTGAAAACCTGGGGCTGGCGCAGTTCTTC.

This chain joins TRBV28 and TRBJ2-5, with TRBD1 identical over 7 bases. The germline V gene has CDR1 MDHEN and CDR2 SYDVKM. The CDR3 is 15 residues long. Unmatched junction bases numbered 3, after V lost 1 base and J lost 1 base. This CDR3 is CASSLYRGIQETQYF. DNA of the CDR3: TGTGCCAGCAGTTTATACAGGGGAATCCAAGAGACCCAGTACTTC.

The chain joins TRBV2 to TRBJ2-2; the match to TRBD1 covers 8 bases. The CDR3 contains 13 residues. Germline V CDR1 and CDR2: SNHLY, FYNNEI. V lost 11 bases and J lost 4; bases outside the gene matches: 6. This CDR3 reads CARQGRGTGELFF. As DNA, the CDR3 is TGTGCCCGACAGGGGCGGGGCACCGGGGAGCTGTTTTTT.

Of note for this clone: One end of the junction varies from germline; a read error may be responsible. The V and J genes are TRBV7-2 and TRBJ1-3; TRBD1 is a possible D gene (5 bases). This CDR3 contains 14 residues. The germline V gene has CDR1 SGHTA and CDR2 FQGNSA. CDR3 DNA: TGTGCCAGCAGTTTAGACAGTGCTGGAAACACCATATATTTT. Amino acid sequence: CASSLDSAGNTIYF. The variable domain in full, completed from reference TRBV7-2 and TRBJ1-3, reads GAGVSQSPSNKVTEKGKDVELRCDPISGHTALYWYRQSLGQGLEFLIYFQGNSAPDKSGLPSDRFSAERTGGSVSTLTIQRTQQEDSAVYLCASSLDSAGNTIYFGEGSWLTVV.

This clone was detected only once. CDR3 loop: CSVAGGQGAYEQYF. The CDR3 bases are TGCAGCGTGGCAGGGGGACAGGGGGCTTACGAGCAGTACTTC. The chain is built from TRBV29-1 and TRBJ2-7; 12 bases align to TRBD1. Germline V gene data show CDR1 as SQVTM and CDR2 as ANQGSEA. V lost 6 bases and J lost 4; bases outside the gene matches: 7. The CDR3 covers 14 residues.

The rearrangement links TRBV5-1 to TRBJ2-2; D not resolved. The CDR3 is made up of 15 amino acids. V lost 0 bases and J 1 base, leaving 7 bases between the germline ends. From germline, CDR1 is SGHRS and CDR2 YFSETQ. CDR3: CASSLDLVNTGELFF. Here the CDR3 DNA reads TGCGCCAGCAGCTTGGACCTCGTGAACACCGGGGAGCTGTTTTTT.